Listed below are T cell receptor beta chains from one sample, sequenced in a study of T cell repertoires in cytomegalovirus infection. TCRdb fed the reads into MiXCR, producing one record per CDR3 protein. The sample holds approximately 290,000 distinct CDR3 sequences, roughly 25% seen once. The sample was PBMCs. The receptors here all came from a human donor in good health (CMV status not recorded). Some clones in this sample may be carry-over from other donors' samples. Each CDR3 is given with its conserved first and last residue. A D gene is named only where the DNA matches it firmly. Rows give clone size only sometimes, using once, few, many, or a class for an expanded clone.

v_call: TRBV12-3/TRBV12-4; clone_size: many; j_call: TRBJ2-7; d_call: -; cdr3_aa: CASSRDPPPYEQYF; cdr3_nt: TGTGCCAGCAGTCGTGATCCCCCCCCCTACGAGCAGTACTTC
v_call: TRBV20-1; clone_size: -; j_call: TRBJ1-6; d_call: -; cdr3_aa: CSASPAPVAYNSPLHF; cdr3_nt: TGCAGTGCCAGCCCCGCCCCCGTAGCCTATAATTCACCCCTCCACTTT
v_call: TRBV20-1; clone_size: -; j_call: TRBJ2-7; d_call: TRBD2; cdr3_aa: CSARDHQRGSSYEQYF; cdr3_nt: TGCAGTGCTAGAGACCACCAGCGGGGGAGCTCCTACGAGCAGTACTTC
v_call: TRBV29-1; clone_size: -; j_call: TRBJ1-1; d_call: -; cdr3_aa: CSGGGINTEAFF; cdr3_nt: TGCAGCGGCGGGGGTATAAACACTGAAGCTTTCTTT
v_call: TRBV7-8; clone_size: many; j_call: TRBJ2-4; d_call: TRBD1; cdr3_aa: CASSLYHRGRIDKNIQYF; cdr3_nt: TGTGCCAGCAGCTTGTACCACAGGGGGCGCATTGACAAAAACATTCAGTACTTC
v_call: TRBV7-2; clone_size: -; j_call: TRBJ2-1; d_call: TRBD2; cdr3_aa: CASSSRGWDEQFF; cdr3_nt: TGTGCCAGCAGCTCGCGGGGGTGGGATGAGCAGTTCTTC
v_call: TRBV10-3; clone_size: many; j_call: TRBJ2-3; d_call: TRBD1; cdr3_aa: CAISVGQAPDTQYF; cdr3_nt: TGTGCCATCAGTGTGGGACAGGCGCCGGATACGCAGTATTTT
v_call: TRBV19; clone_size: many; j_call: TRBJ2-7; d_call: TRBD2; cdr3_aa: CASSIGGGSSYEQYF; cdr3_nt: TGTGCCAGTAGTATCGGTGGCGGGAGCTCCTACGAGCAGTACTTC
v_call: TRBV19; clone_size: few; j_call: TRBJ2-1; d_call: TRBD2; cdr3_aa: CASSRTSVYNEQFF; cdr3_nt: TGTGCCAGTAGCCGGACTAGCGTGTACAATGAGCAGTTCTTC
v_call: TRBV7-9; clone_size: -; j_call: TRBJ1-4; d_call: TRBD1; cdr3_aa: CASSLTGTGRGEKLFF; cdr3_nt: TGTGCCAGCAGCCTAACCGGGACAGGACGAGGCGAAAAACTGTTTTTT
v_call: TRBV28; clone_size: -; j_call: TRBJ2-7; d_call: -; cdr3_aa: CASSSGAEGGDEQYF; cdr3_nt: TGTGCCAGCAGTTCAGGAGCGGAGGGGGGGGACGAGCAGTACTTC
v_call: TRBV7-9; clone_size: many; j_call: TRBJ1-1; d_call: -; cdr3_aa: CASSDPGRERDGTEAFF; cdr3_nt: TGTGCCAGCAGCGACCCAGGACGGGAGAGAGACGGGACTGAAGCTTTCTTT
v_call: TRBV7-2; clone_size: medium-sized; j_call: TRBJ2-1; d_call: -; cdr3_aa: CASSLAHQGLVDEQFF; cdr3_nt: TGTGCCAGCAGCCTAGCGCATCAGGGGCTTGTAGATGAGCAGTTCTTC
v_call: TRBV14; clone_size: -; j_call: TRBJ2-1; d_call: TRBD2; cdr3_aa: CASSQTGLGNNEQFF; cdr3_nt: TGTGCCAGCAGCCAGACGGGACTAGGGAACAATGAGCAGTTCTTC
v_call: TRBV10-3; clone_size: few; j_call: TRBJ1-2; d_call: TRBD1; cdr3_aa: CAISESPQGASGYTF; cdr3_nt: TGTGCCATCAGTGAGTCGCCCCAGGGGGCAAGTGGCTACACCTTC
v_call: TRBV6-2/TRBV6-3; clone_size: few; j_call: TRBJ2-3; d_call: TRBD2; cdr3_aa: CASSYSLAGGTDTQYF; cdr3_nt: TGTGCCAGCAGTTACTCACTAGCGGGAGGAACAGATACGCAGTATTTT
v_call: TRBV6-6; clone_size: many; j_call: TRBJ2-5; d_call: TRBD2; cdr3_aa: CASSPLAGVRQETQYF; cdr3_nt: TGTGCCAGCAGCCCACTAGCGGGAGTCCGCCAAGAGACCCAGTACTTC
v_call: TRBV19; clone_size: -; j_call: TRBJ2-2; d_call: TRBD2; cdr3_aa: CASSIETSGGTGELFF; cdr3_nt: TGTGCCAGTAGTATAGAAACTAGCGGGGGAACCGGGGAGCTGTTTTTT
v_call: TRBV20-1; clone_size: few; j_call: TRBJ1-6; d_call: TRBD1; cdr3_aa: CSARRTGRVDSPLHF; cdr3_nt: TGCAGTGCTAGAAGGACAGGTCGTGTTGATTCACCCCTCCACTTT
v_call: TRBV20-1; clone_size: few; j_call: TRBJ2-1; d_call: TRBD2; cdr3_aa: CSARDPLAGGVSYNEQFF; cdr3_nt: TGCAGTGCTAGAGATCCGCTAGCGGGAGGAGTCTCCTACAATGAGCAGTTCTTC
v_call: TRBV7-2; clone_size: few; j_call: TRBJ2-5; d_call: TRBD1; cdr3_aa: CASTHWGQGGSMETQYF; cdr3_nt: TGTGCCAGCACCCACTGGGGACAGGGAGGGAGCATGGAGACCCAGTACTTC
v_call: TRBV5-1; clone_size: -; j_call: TRBJ2-3; d_call: TRBD1; cdr3_aa: CASSWRRTGGEDTQYF; cdr3_nt: TGCGCCAGCAGCTGGAGGAGGACAGGGGGCGAAGATACGCAGTATTTT
v_call: TRBV18; clone_size: few; j_call: TRBJ2-5; d_call: -; cdr3_aa: CASSPHPGQEETQYF; cdr3_nt: TGTGCCAGCTCCCCTCATCCGGGACAAGAAGAGACCCAGTACTTC
v_call: TRBV7-2; clone_size: -; j_call: TRBJ2-1; d_call: -; cdr3_aa: CASSLGVSGGVGEQFF; cdr3_nt: TGTGCCAGCAGCTTAGGGGTTAGTGGAGGGGTCGGTGAGCAGTTCTTC
v_call: TRBV7-2; clone_size: few; j_call: TRBJ2-3; d_call: TRBD2; cdr3_aa: CASSFRTSDTDTQYF; cdr3_nt: TGTGCCAGCAGCTTTCGGACTAGCGATACAGATACGCAGTATTTT
v_call: TRBV7-6; clone_size: few; j_call: TRBJ2-5; d_call: TRBD2; cdr3_aa: CASSLGSGGGETQYF; cdr3_nt: TGTGCCAGCAGCTTAGGTAGCGGGGGTGGCGAGACCCAGTACTTC
v_call: TRBV20-1; clone_size: few; j_call: TRBJ2-3; d_call: -; cdr3_aa: CSARASSTDTQYF; cdr3_nt: TGCAGTGCCAGAGCGAGTAGCACAGATACGCAGTATTTT
v_call: TRBV20-1; clone_size: -; j_call: TRBJ2-2; d_call: -; cdr3_aa: CSASNSMNTGELFF; cdr3_nt: TGCAGTGCTAGTAACAGCATGAACACCGGGGAGCTGTTTTTT
v_call: TRBV7-2; clone_size: many; j_call: TRBJ2-1; d_call: TRBD2; cdr3_aa: CASSLREAGGPGEQFF; cdr3_nt: TGTGCCAGCAGCTTAAGAGAAGCGGGAGGGCCGGGTGAGCAGTTCTTC
v_call: TRBV7-8; clone_size: -; j_call: TRBJ1-5; d_call: TRBD1; cdr3_aa: CASSLDQGASNQPQHF; cdr3_nt: TGTGCCAGCAGCTTAGACCAGGGGGCTAGCAATCAGCCCCAGCATTTT
v_call: TRBV28; clone_size: -; j_call: TRBJ2-2; d_call: -; cdr3_aa: CASSSAEGKNSGELFF; cdr3_nt: TGTGCCAGCAGCTCGGCGGAAGGGAAGAACTCCGGGGAGCTGTTTTTT
v_call: TRBV25-1; clone_size: -; j_call: TRBJ2-5; d_call: -; cdr3_aa: CASSAGPRTFQETQYF; cdr3_nt: TGTGCCAGCAGCGCAGGGCCCCGGACTTTCCAAGAGACCCAGTACTTC
v_call: TRBV6-2/TRBV6-3; clone_size: -; j_call: TRBJ2-4; d_call: TRBD1; cdr3_aa: CASRLTGAKNIQYF; cdr3_nt: TGTGCCAGCAGATTGACAGGGGCCAAAAACATTCAGTACTTC
v_call: TRBV6-2/TRBV6-3; clone_size: -; j_call: TRBJ2-1; d_call: TRBD2; cdr3_aa: CASSQRLAGVLSSYNEQFF; cdr3_nt: TGTGCCAGCAGTCAACGACTAGCGGGGGTCTTGAGCTCCTACAATGAGCAGTTCTTC
v_call: TRBV20-1; clone_size: few; j_call: TRBJ2-3; d_call: -; cdr3_aa: CSARGSMDTSTDTQYF; cdr3_nt: TGCAGTGCTAGAGGATCGATGGACACCTCCACAGATACGCAGTATTTT
v_call: TRBV5-1; clone_size: few; j_call: TRBJ2-7; d_call: -; cdr3_aa: CASSLGTASYEQYF; cdr3_nt: TGCGCCAGCAGCTTGGGGACCGCTTCCTACGAGCAGTACTTC
v_call: TRBV12-3/TRBV12-4; clone_size: few; j_call: TRBJ2-7; d_call: -; cdr3_aa: CASSSPPGIFSYEQYF; cdr3_nt: TGTGCCAGCAGTTCTCCCCCCGGGATCTTCTCCTACGAGCAGTACTTC
v_call: TRBV9; clone_size: -; j_call: TRBJ2-2; d_call: -; cdr3_aa: CASSVVGPGTGELFF; cdr3_nt: TGTGCCAGCAGCGTCGTGGGCCCCGGAACCGGGGAGCTGTTTTTT
v_call: TRBV6-1; clone_size: -; j_call: TRBJ2-1; d_call: -; cdr3_aa: CASSPWIEQFF; cdr3_nt: TGTGCCAGCAGTCCCTGGATTGAGCAGTTCTTC
v_call: TRBV5-4; clone_size: -; j_call: TRBJ1-1; d_call: -; cdr3_aa: CASSLDYGTEAFF; cdr3_nt: TGTGCCAGCAGCTTGGATTACGGCACTGAAGCTTTCTTT
v_call: TRBV7-2; clone_size: -; j_call: TRBJ1-1; d_call: -; cdr3_aa: CASSLVQGSSEAFF; cdr3_nt: TGTGCCAGCAGCTTAGTGCAGGGATCCTCTGAAGCTTTCTTT
v_call: TRBV7-2; clone_size: many; j_call: TRBJ2-1; d_call: TRBD2; cdr3_aa: CASSFGGLAGEQFF; cdr3_nt: TGTGCCAGCAGCTTCGGTGGGCTAGCGGGAGAGCAGTTCTTC
v_call: TRBV6-6; clone_size: -; j_call: TRBJ2-5; d_call: -; cdr3_aa: CASSYGSGRGQQETQYF; cdr3_nt: TGTGCCAGCAGTTACGGGTCTGGGAGGGGGCAACAGGAGACCCAGTACTTC
v_call: TRBV6-2/TRBV6-3; clone_size: -; j_call: TRBJ2-7; d_call: TRBD1; cdr3_aa: CASTRTGTGSEQYF; cdr3_nt: TGTGCCAGCACCAGAACCGGGACAGGCTCCGAGCAGTACTTC
v_call: TRBV6-5; clone_size: few; j_call: TRBJ2-7; d_call: -; cdr3_aa: CATSSLGGYFYEQYF; cdr3_nt: TGTGCCACTTCTTCTTTGGGGGGATACTTCTACGAGCAGTACTTC
v_call: TRBV29-1; clone_size: few; j_call: TRBJ1-2; d_call: -; cdr3_aa: CSVQSPGPNYGYTF; cdr3_nt: TGCAGCGTTCAAAGTCCGGGACCTAACTATGGCTACACCTTC
v_call: TRBV5-4; clone_size: once; j_call: TRBJ1-3; d_call: -; cdr3_aa: CASSADTNSGNTIYF; cdr3_nt: TGTGCCAGCAGCGCGGACACCAACTCTGGAAACACCATATATTTT
v_call: TRBV6-8; clone_size: few; j_call: TRBJ2-6; d_call: -; cdr3_aa: CASTLDGVGANVLTF; cdr3_nt: TGTGCCAGCACACTCGACGGGGTTGGGGCCAACGTCCTGACTTTC
v_call: TRBV20-1; clone_size: few; j_call: TRBJ2-5; d_call: -; cdr3_aa: CSAKRLAHEETQYF; cdr3_nt: TGCAGTGCTAAAAGGCTAGCGCATGAAGAGACCCAGTACTTC
v_call: TRBV7-9; clone_size: many; j_call: TRBJ1-6; d_call: -; cdr3_aa: CASSPTDFGSPLHF; cdr3_nt: TGTGCCAGCAGCCCGACTGATTTCGGTTCACCCCTCCACTTT
v_call: TRBV5-5; clone_size: -; j_call: TRBJ2-1; d_call: -; cdr3_aa: CASRETPSSYNEQFF; cdr3_nt: TGTGCCAGCAGGGAAACACCTAGCTCCTACAATGAGCAGTTCTTC
v_call: TRBV12-3/TRBV12-4; clone_size: -; j_call: TRBJ2-3; d_call: -; cdr3_aa: CASSTAAGTDTQYF; cdr3_nt: TGTGCCAGCAGTACGGCGGCCGGCACAGATACGCAGTATTTT
v_call: TRBV19; clone_size: -; j_call: TRBJ2-2; d_call: -; cdr3_aa: CASSILDMNTGELFF; cdr3_nt: TGTGCCAGTAGTATACTGGATATGAACACCGGGGAGCTGTTTTTT
v_call: TRBV25-1; clone_size: few; j_call: TRBJ2-3; d_call: TRBD2; cdr3_aa: CASSEGAGGLTDTQYF; cdr3_nt: TGTGCCAGCAGTGAAGGCGCGGGGGGGCTGACAGATACGCAGTATTTT
v_call: TRBV20-1; clone_size: few; j_call: TRBJ1-5; d_call: TRBD1; cdr3_aa: CSAGQGRQPQHF; cdr3_nt: TGCAGTGCCGGACAGGGTAGACAGCCCCAGCATTTT